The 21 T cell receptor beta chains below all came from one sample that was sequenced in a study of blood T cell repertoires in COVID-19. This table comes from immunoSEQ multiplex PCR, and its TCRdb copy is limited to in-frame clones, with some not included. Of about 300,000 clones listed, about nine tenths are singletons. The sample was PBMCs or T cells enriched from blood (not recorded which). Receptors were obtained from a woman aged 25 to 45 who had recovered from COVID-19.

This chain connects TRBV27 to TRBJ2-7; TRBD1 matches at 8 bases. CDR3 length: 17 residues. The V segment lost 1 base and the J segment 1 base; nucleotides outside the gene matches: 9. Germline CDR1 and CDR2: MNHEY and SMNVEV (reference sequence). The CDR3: CASSLFFPRDRSYEQYF. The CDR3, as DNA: TGTGCCAGCAGTTTATTCTTCCCCCGGGACAGGTCCTACGAGCAGTACTTC.

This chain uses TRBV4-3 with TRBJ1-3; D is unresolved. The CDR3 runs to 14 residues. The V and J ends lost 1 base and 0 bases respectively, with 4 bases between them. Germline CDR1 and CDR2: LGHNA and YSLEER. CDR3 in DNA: TGCGCCAGCAGCCAAGCCCACTCTGGAAACACCATATATTTT. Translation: CASSQAHSGNTIYF.

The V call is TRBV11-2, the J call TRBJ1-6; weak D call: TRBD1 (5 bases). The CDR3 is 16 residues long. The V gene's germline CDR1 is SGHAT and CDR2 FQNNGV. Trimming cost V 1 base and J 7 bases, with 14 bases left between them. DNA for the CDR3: TGTGCCAGCAGCTTAGGGGGTTGGGACTGGAATTCACCCCTCCACTTT. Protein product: CASSLGGWDWNSPLHF.

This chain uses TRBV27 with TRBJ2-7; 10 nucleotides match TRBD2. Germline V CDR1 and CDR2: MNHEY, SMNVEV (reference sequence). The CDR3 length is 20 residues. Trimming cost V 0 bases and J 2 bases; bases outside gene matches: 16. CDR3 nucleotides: TGTGCCAGCAGTTTATCGCCCTCCTGGACTAGCGGAGCGCCGGCCTACGAGCAGTACTTC. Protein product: CASSLSPSWTSGAPAYEQYF.

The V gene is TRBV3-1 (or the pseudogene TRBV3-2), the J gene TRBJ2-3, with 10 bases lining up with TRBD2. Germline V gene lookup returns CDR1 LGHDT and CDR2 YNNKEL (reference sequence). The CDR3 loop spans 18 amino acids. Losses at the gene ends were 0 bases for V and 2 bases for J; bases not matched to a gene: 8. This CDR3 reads CASSQDGASGGLTDTQYF. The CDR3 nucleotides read TGTGCCAGCAGCCAAGATGGAGCTAGCGGGGGCCTCACAGATACGCAGTATTTT.

CDR3: CASIAGLCWYNEQFF. In nucleotides, the CDR3 is TGTGCCAGTATAGCGGGCCTCTGTTGGTACAATGAGCAGTTCTTC. This chain links TRBV19 with TRBJ2-1; TRBD2 matches at 7 bases. From germline, CDR1 is LNHDA and CDR2 SQIVND (reference sequence). Losses at the gene ends were 7 bases for V and 4 bases for J; bases not matched to a gene: 10. This CDR3 is built from 15 residues.

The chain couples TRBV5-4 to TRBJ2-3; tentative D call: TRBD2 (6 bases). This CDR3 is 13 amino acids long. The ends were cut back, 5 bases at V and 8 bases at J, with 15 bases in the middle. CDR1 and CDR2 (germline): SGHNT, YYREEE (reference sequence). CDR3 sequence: CASRWAGSATQYF. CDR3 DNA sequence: TGTGCCAGCAGGTGGGCCGGGAGCGCTACGCAGTATTTT.

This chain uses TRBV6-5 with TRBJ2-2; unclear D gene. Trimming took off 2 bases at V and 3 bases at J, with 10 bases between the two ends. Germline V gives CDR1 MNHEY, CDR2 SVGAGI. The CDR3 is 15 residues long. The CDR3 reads CASSYGSGDTGELFF. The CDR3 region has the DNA TGTGCCAGCAGTTACGGTTCAGGTGACACCGGGGAGCTGTTTTTT.

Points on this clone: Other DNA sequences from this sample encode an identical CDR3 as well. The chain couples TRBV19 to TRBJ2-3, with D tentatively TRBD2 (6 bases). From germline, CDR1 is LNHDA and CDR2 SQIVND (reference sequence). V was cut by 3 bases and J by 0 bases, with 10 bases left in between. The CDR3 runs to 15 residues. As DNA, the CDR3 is TGTGCCAGTAGTATCGGAGGGGTGAGCACAGATACGCAGTATTTT. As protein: CASSIGGVSTDTQYF.

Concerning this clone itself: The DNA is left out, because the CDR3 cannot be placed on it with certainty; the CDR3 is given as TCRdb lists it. The CDR3 loop reads CASSSSTLAAPQETQYF. The V gene is TRBV28, the J gene TRBJ2-5; the DNA was not used to check the table's D call, TRBD2. CDR1 and CDR2 from the germline V gene are MDHEN and SYDVKM. The CDR3 has 17 amino acids, counting both end residues.

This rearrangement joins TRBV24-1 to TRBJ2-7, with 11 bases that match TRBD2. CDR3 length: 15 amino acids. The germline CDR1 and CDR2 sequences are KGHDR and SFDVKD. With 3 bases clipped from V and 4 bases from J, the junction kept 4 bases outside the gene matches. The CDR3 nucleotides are TGTGCCACCAGTGATCCACTAGCGGGAGAATACGAGCAGTACTTC. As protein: CATSDPLAGEYEQYF.

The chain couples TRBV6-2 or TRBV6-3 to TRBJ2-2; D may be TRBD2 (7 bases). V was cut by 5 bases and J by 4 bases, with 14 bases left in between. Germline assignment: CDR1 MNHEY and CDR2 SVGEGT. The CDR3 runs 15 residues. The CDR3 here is CASSEAGAGTGELFF. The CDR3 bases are TGTGCCAGCAGTGAGGCGGGGGCAGGCACCGGGGAGCTGTTTTTT.

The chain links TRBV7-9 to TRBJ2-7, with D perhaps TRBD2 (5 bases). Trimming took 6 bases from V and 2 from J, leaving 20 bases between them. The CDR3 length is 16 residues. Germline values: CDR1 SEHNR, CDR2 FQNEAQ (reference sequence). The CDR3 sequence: CASSPIGSVRAYEQYF. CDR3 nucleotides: TGTGCCAGCAGTCCCATAGGGAGCGTCCGAGCCTACGAGCAGTACTTC.

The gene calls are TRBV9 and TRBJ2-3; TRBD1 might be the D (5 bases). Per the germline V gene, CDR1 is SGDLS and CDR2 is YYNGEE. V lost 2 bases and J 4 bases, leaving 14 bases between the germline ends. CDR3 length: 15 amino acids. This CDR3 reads CASSVRVGAPDTQYF. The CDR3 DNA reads TGTGCCAGCAGCGTTAGGGTAGGGGCCCCAGATACGCAGTATTTT. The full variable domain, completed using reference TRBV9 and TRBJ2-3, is DSGVTQTPKHLITATGQRVTLRCSPRSGDLSVYWYQQSLDQGLQFLIQYYNGEERAKGNILERFSAQQFPDLHSELNLSSLELGDSALYFCASSVRVGAPDTQYFGPGTRLTVL.

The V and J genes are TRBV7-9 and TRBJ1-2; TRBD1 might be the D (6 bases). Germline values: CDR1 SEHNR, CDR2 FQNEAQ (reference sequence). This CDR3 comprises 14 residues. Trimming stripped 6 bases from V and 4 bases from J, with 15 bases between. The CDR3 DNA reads TGTGCCAGCAGTAGGGACATAGAAGTCTATGGCTACACCTTC. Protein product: CASSRDIEVYGYTF. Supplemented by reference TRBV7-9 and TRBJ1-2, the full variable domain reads DTGVSQNPRHKITKRGQNVTFRCDPISEHNRLYWYRQTLGQGPEFLTYFQNEAQLEKSRLLSDRFSAERPKGSFSTLEIQRTEQGDSAMYLCASSRDIEVYGYTFGSGTRLTVV.

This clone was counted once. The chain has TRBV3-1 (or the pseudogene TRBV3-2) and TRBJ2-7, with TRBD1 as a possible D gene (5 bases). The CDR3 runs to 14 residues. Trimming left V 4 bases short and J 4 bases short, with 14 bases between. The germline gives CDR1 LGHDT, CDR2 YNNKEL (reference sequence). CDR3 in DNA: TGTGCCAGCAGCCTCCCTTTCAGGGCGTACGAGCAGTACTTC. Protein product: CASSLPFRAYEQYF.

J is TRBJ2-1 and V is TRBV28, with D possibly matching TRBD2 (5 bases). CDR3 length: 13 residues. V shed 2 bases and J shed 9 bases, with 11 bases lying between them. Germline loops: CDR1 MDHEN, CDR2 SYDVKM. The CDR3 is CASSLPVGLEQFF. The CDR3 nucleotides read TGTGCCAGCAGTTTACCCGTAGGACTTGAGCAGTTCTTC.

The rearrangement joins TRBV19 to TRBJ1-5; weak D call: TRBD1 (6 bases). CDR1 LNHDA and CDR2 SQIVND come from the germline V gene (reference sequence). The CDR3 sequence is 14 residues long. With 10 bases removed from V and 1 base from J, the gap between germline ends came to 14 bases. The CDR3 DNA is TGTGCCATAAGCGGGGGGCAAAGCAATCAGCCCCAGCATTTT. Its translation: CAISGGQSNQPQHF. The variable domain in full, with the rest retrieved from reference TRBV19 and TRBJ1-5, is DGGITQSPKYLFRKEGQNVTLSCEQNLNHDAMYWYRQDPGQGLRLIYYSQIVNDFQKGDIAEGYSVSREKKESFPLTVTSAQKNPTAFYLCAISGGQSNQPQHFGDGTRLSIL.

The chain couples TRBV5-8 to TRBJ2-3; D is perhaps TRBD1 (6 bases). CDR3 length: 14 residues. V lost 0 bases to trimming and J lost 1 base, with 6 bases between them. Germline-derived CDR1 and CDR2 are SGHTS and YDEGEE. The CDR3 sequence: CASSLDRGTDTQYF. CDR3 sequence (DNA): TGTGCCAGCAGCTTGGACAGGGGCACAGATACGCAGTATTTT.

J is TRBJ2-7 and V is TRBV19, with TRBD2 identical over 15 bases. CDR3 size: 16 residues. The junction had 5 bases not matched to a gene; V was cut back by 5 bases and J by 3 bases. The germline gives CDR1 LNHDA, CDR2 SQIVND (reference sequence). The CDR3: CASSAGLAGGGYEQYF. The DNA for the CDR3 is TGTGCCAGTAGTGCGGGACTAGCGGGAGGTGGCTACGAGCAGTACTTC.

The CDR3: CASSIPGQAHSPLHF. The CDR3 region has the DNA TGTGCCAGTAGCATACCGGGACAGGCCCATTCACCCCTCCACTTT. The chain couples TRBV19 to TRBJ1-6; 8 bases map to TRBD1. Per germline, CDR1 LNHDA and CDR2 SQIVND (reference sequence). The J segment lost 8 bases and the V segment lost 6 bases, leaving 9 bases of the junction unmatched. The CDR3 runs to 15 residues.